A single sample is the source of the 21 T cell receptor beta chains below, sequenced in a study of blood T cell repertoires in COVID-19. Profiled with immunoSEQ multiplex PCR; TCRdb holds only in-frame clones, not every one. The sample yields about 62,000 clones, over 75% seen once. The sequenced sample was peripheral blood. These receptor sequences come from a human donor in a cohort sampled during active COVID-19.

The chain links TRBV20-1 to TRBJ2-2; D not resolved. The CDR3 totals 10 residues. CDR1 is DFQATT, CDR2 SNEGSKA, per germline (reference sequence). V was cut by 6 bases and J by 8 bases, with 7 bases left in between. The CDR3 spells CSASRGELFF. CDR3 DNA sequence: TGCAGTGCATCTAGGGGGGAGCTGTTTTTT.

The chain employs TRBV6-5 and TRBJ1-5; 7 bases match TRBD1. The CDR3 loop spans 12 amino acids. Germline V CDR1 and CDR2: MNHEY, SVGAGI. V was pared by 10 bases and J by 7 bases, with 7 bases of the junction left unmatched. CDR3 in DNA: TGTGCCATTAGACAGGGAAGCCAGCCCCAGCATTTT. It translates to CAIRQGSQPQHF.

The chain uses TRBV11-2 and TRBJ2-1; TRBD2 matches at 9 bases. The CDR3 is 17 residues long. Germline V gene data show CDR1 as SGHAT and CDR2 as FQNNGV. V lost 5 bases to trimming and J lost 3 bases; unmatched junction nucleotides: 11. The CDR3 DNA follows: TGTGCCAGCAGCCTAAGCGATCTAGCGGGGATCTACAATGAGCAGTTCTTC. It specifies CASSLSDLAGIYNEQFF.

This chain connects TRBV9 to TRBJ2-6; D possibly corresponds to TRBD1 (6 bases). The ends were cut back, 3 bases at V and 3 bases at J, with 10 bases in the middle. Germline assignment: CDR1 SGDLS and CDR2 YYNGEE. The CDR3 totals 15 residues. CDR3 residues: CASSERGFGANVLTF. The CDR3 nucleotides are TGTGCCAGCAGCGAAAGGGGGTTTGGGGCCAACGTCCTGACTTTC. Combining the CDR3 with reference TRBV9 and TRBJ2-6 gives the whole variable domain DSGVTQTPKHLITATGQRVTLRCSPRSGDLSVYWYQQSLDQGLQFLIQYYNGEERAKGNILERFSAQQFPDLHSELNLSSLELGDSALYFCASSERGFGANVLTFGAGSRLTVL.

This clone was counted a single time. V is TRBV19 and J is TRBJ1-2, with 7 bases matching TRBD1. J gave up 6 bases and V 5 bases, and 9 bases lay outside the gene matches. This CDR3 is 14 amino acids long. Germline values: CDR1 LNHDA, CDR2 SQIVND (reference sequence). The CDR3 spells CASSALDRVNGYTF. The CDR3 coding sequence is TGTGCCAGTAGTGCCCTAGACAGGGTAAATGGCTACACCTTC.

The rearrangement joins TRBV28 to TRBJ1-5, with 7 bases fitting TRBD1. The ends lost 7 bases at V and 6 bases at J; junction bases unmatched: 9. The CDR3 has 14 amino acids. From germline, CDR1 is MDHEN and CDR2 SYDVKM. The CDR3 region is CASIGASGGQPQHF. The CDR3 DNA sequence: TGTGCCAGCATTGGGGCCTCAGGGGGTCAGCCCCAGCATTTT. Full variable domain (outside the CDR3, taken from reference TRBV28 and TRBJ1-5): DVKVTQSSRYLVKRTGEKVFLECVQDMDHENMFWYRQDPGLGLRLIYFSYDVKMKEKGDIPEGYSVSREKKERFSLILESASTNQTSMYLCASIGASGGQPQHFGDGTRLSIL.

The chain links TRBV10-1 to TRBJ2-3, with 10 bases aligning to TRBD2. Germline V gene lookup returns CDR1 WNHNN and CDR2 SYGVQD (reference sequence). After removal of 9 bases from V and 0 bases from J, the junction contained 3 bases not matched to a gene. This CDR3 contains 14 residues. CDR3 nucleotide sequence: TGCGCCAGAACTAGCGGGAATAGCACAGATACGCAGTATTTT. The encoded protein is CARTSGNSTDTQYF.

The chain couples TRBV9 to TRBJ1-2; 8 positions agree with TRBD1. With 4 bases clipped from V and 4 bases from J, the junction kept 6 bases outside the gene matches. Germline values: CDR1 SGDLS, CDR2 YYNGEE. CDR3 length: 14 residues. CDR3 in DNA: TGTGCCAGCAGCAGTGGGACAGGCCTCTATGGCTACACCTTC. This sequence encodes CASSSGTGLYGYTF.

This chain links TRBV10-2 with TRBJ2-1, with 12 bases fitting TRBD2. The CDR3 is 17 amino acids. Germline trimming cut 6 bases from V and 5 bases from J; bases unmatched to any gene: 11. Germline V gene data show CDR1 as WSHSY and CDR2 as SAAADI. The CDR3, as DNA: TGCGCCAGCAGAGCCCACAATCTAGCGGGAGGGAACAATGAGCAGTTCTTC. Translation gives CASRAHNLAGGNNEQFF.

The gene calls are TRBV7-6 and TRBJ2-3; 15 bases are a match to TRBD2. This CDR3 is 20 amino acids long. In germline, CDR1 is SGHVS, CDR2 FNYEAQ. V dropped 3 bases and J dropped 2; count of bases not matched to a gene: 12. CDR3 in amino acids: CASSLGGLAGGPSHTDTQYF. CDR3 nucleotide sequence: TGTGCCAGCAGCTTGGGGGGACTAGCGGGAGGCCCCAGCCACACAGATACGCAGTATTTT. The whole variable domain, remainder taken from reference TRBV7-6 and TRBJ2-3, is GAGVSQSPRYKVTKRGQDVALRCDPISGHVSLYWYRQALGQGPEFLTYFNYEAQQDKSGLPNDRFSAERPEGSISTLTIQRTEQRDSAMYRCASSLGGLAGGPSHTDTQYFGPGTRLTVL.

The rearrangement joins TRBV4-2 to TRBJ1-5; D not resolved. CDR3 length equals 14 residues. V lost 0 bases, J lost 9 bases, and 12 bases lay in between. CDR1 and CDR2 (germline): LGHNA, YNFKEQ. In DNA, the CDR3 is TGTGCCAGCAGCCAAGAGCGCGGGAGTGGGCCCCAGCATTTT. Amino acids: CASSQERGSGPQHF.

This clone has a handful of counts. The chain combines TRBV19 with TRBJ1-3; D is undetermined. The CDR3 is 12 amino acids. V lost 7 bases and J 4 bases, leaving 8 bases between the germline ends. Per the germline V gene, CDR1 is LNHDA and CDR2 is SQIVND (reference sequence). CDR3 in amino acids: CASKREGNTIYF. DNA for the CDR3: TGTGCCAGTAAACGTGAGGGAAACACCATATATTTT.

The chain recombines TRBV25-1 with TRBJ2-1, with 13 bases fitting TRBD2. This CDR3 has 16 amino acids. J gave up 7 bases and V 5 bases, and 8 bases lay outside the gene matches. Germline V gene sequence: CDR1 MGHDK, CDR2 SYGVNS. CDR3 bases: TGTGCCAGCAGTCCAAGGACTAGCGGGAGAAGGAATGAGCAGTTCTTC. Its protein is CASSPRTSGRRNEQFF.

The chain uses TRBV2 and TRBJ2-7, with 10 bases identical to TRBD2. This CDR3 has 14 amino acids. V lost 6 bases to trimming and J lost 5 bases; unmatched junction nucleotides: 7. Germline V gene lookup returns CDR1 SNHLY and CDR2 FYNNEI. CDR3 nucleotide sequence: TGTGCCAGCAGGAAAGCGGGAGGGACACACGAGCAGTACTTC. It codes for CASRKAGGTHEQYF.

This sequence joins TRBV12-3 or TRBV12-4 and TRBJ1-4, with D unclear. The V end was cut by 3 bases, the J end by 8 bases, with 10 bases between. The CDR3 runs to 13 residues. The CDR3 spells CASSFGVREKLFF. The DNA of the CDR3 is TGTGCCAGCAGTTTCGGGGTTCGGGAAAAACTGTTTTTT.

The chain links TRBV18 to TRBJ2-1, with D uncertain. This CDR3 is built from 14 residues. Germline CDR1 reads KGHSH; CDR2 reads LQKENI. V was pared by 0 bases and J by 5 bases, with 8 bases between. In nucleotides, the CDR3 is TGTGCCAGCTCACCACCAGCTTCCCACAATGAGCAGTTCTTC. This translates into CASSPPASHNEQFF.

This rearrangement joins TRBV6-4 to TRBJ2-7, with D possibly being TRBD1 (6 bases). Trimming left V 6 bases short and J 0 bases short, with 12 bases between. CDR1 is MRHNA and CDR2 is SNTAGT in the germline V gene. The CDR3 consists of 14 residues. This CDR3 is CASRIGTISYEQYF. CDR3 nucleotides: TGTGCCAGCAGGATCGGGACAATCTCCTACGAGCAGTACTTC.

This clone was counted only a few times. The rearrangement links TRBV4-3 to TRBJ2-2, with unresolved D. The germline V gene encodes CDR1 LGHNA and CDR2 YSLEER. With 4 bases removed from V and 3 bases from J, the gap between germline ends came to 3 bases. This CDR3 has 12 amino acids. CDR3 nucleotide sequence: TGCGCCAGCAGCCCATACACCGGGGAGCTGTTTTTT. Translation gives CASSPYTGELFF.

The CDR3 DNA follows: TGTGCCAGCAGTTACGGTCCAATCGGAACAGGAAGGTATATGAACACTGAAGCTTTCTTT. Residues: CASSYGPIGTGRYMNTEAFF. V is TRBV6-2 or TRBV6-3 and J is TRBJ1-1, with D perhaps TRBD1 (5 bases). This CDR3 comprises 20 residues. In germline, CDR1 is MNHEY, CDR2 SVGEGT. V was trimmed by 2 bases and J by 0 bases, leaving 25 bases between them.

J is TRBJ1-1 and V is TRBV3-1 (or the pseudogene TRBV3-2), with D perhaps TRBD1 (5 bases). Trimming pared 5 bases from V and 5 bases from J, leaving 15 bases between. The CDR3 consists of 14 residues. Germline CDR1 reads LGHDT; CDR2 reads YNNKEL (reference sequence). The CDR3 loop is CASSGVQGRTEAFF. As DNA, the CDR3 is TGTGCCAGCAGCGGGGTCCAGGGAAGAACTGAAGCTTTCTTT.

The rearrangement uses TRBV20-1 and TRBJ2-5, with TRBD2 matching 7 bases. V lost 3 bases and J lost 5; bases outside the gene matches: 15. This CDR3 is 16 amino acids long. Germline V gene lookup returns CDR1 DFQATT and CDR2 SNEGSKA (reference sequence). DNA for the CDR3: TGCAGTGCTAGTAAGCCCGGAGATTTTAGCGGGGAGACCCAGTACTTC. It translates to CSASKPGDFSGETQYF.